This section outlines one TCR beta chain sequence together with its context. RNA was extracted with the RNeasy kit, and a quantity of roughly 0.5 to 1 ug was reverse transcribed using random hexamers. Across 54 Vbeta and 13 Jbeta, immunoSEQ multiplex PCR amplified TCR beta CDR3. One entry per CDR3 protein, called by TCRdb with MiXCR from the immunoSEQ multiplex PCR reads. The sample gives around 110,000 distinct CDR3 sequences, roughly 95% of which show up once; over 0.12% is in the top ten. The data were taken from a study of CD8 T cells in Susac syndrome. Sequencing of TCR beta was performed on blood CD8+ T cells and on blood CD4+ T cells. Trimming removed 8 bases from V and 0 bases from J, with 11 bases in between. This CDR3 spans 14 amino acids. From germline, CDR1 is MGHDK and CDR2 SYGVNS.

Sequenced material: CD4+ T cells from PBMCs. The chain combines TRBV25-1 with TRBJ1-3; D gene ambiguous. This sequence was found in a human donor with Susac syndrome. CDR3 nucleotides: TGTGCCAGCTCACGACCGGGCTCTGGAAACACCATATATTTT. Its protein product is CASSRPGSGNTIYF.